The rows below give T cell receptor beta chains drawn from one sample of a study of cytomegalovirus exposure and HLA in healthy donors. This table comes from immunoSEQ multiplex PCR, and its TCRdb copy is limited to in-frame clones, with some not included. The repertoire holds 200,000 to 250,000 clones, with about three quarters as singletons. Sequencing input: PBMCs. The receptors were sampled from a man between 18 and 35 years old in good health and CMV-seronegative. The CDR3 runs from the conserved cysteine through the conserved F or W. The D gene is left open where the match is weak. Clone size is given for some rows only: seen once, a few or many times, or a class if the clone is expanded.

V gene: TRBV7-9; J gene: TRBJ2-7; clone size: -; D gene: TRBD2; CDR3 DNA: TGTGCCAGCAGACAGCGGGGGGGTCTCGACGAGCAGTACTTC; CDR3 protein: CASRQRGGLDEQYF
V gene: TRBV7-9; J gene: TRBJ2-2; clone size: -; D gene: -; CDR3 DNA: TGTGCCAGCAGCCTCAGGGCAGTTCACACCGGGGAGCTGTTTTTT; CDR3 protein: CASSLRAVHTGELFF
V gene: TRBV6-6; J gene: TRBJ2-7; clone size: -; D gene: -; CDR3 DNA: TGTGCCAGCAGCAAGGGGCATTCCCACTACGAGCAGTACTTC; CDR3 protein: CASSKGHSHYEQYF
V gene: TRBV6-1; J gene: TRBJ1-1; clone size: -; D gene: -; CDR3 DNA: TGTGCCAGCAGTGAAGGGCAGGAGGCCCCTGAAGCTTTCTTT; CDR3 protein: CASSEGQEAPEAFF
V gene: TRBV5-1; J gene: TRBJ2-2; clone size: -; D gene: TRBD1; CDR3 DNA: TGCGCCAGCAGCTTGGTACAGGGGGCTTCCACCGGGGAGCTGTTTTTT; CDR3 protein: CASSLVQGASTGELFF
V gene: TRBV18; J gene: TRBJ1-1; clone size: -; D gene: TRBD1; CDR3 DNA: TGTGCCAGCTCACCCGGACAGGGGGAGGCGAACACTGAAGCTTTCTTT; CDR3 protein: CASSPGQGEANTEAFF
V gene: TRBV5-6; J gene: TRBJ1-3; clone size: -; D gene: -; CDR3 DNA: TGTGCCAGCAGCTTGGGTATGGGGGGGCCTTCGCCGGACACCATATATTTT; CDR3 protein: CASSLGMGGPSPDTIYF
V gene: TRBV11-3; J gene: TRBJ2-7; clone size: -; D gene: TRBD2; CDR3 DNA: TGTGCCAGCAGCCTCCTAGCGGGCCTCTCCTACGAGCAGTACTTC; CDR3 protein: CASSLLAGLSYEQYF
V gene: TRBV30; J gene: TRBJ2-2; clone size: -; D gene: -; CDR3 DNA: TGTGCCTGGAGTCTTGACACCGGGGAGCTGTTTTTT; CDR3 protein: CAWSLDTGELFF
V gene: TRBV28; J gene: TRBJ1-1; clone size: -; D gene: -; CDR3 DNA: TGTGCCAGCATGAGGACAACCGCTCGGGACACTGAAGCTTTCTTT; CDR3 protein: CASMRTTARDTEAFF
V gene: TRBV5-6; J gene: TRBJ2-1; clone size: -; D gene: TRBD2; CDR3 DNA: TGTGCCAGCAGCTTCCTAGCGGGGGAATCCTACAATGAGCAGTTCTTC; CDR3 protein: CASSFLAGESYNEQFF
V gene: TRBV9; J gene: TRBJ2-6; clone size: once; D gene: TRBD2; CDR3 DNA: TGTGCCAGCAGCAAGGGACTAGCGGGGACCGGCTCTGGGGCCAACGTCCTGACTTTC; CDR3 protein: CASSKGLAGTGSGANVLTF
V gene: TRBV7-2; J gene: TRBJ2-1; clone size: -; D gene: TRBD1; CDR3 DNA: TGTGCCAGCAGCATTGACAGGGAGTTCTACAATGAGCAGTTCTTC; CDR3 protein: CASSIDREFYNEQFF
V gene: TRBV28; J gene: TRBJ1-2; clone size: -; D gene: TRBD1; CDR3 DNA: TGTGCCAGCAGTTTAGGGACAGGCCCGGAGGGCTACACCTTC; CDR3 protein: CASSLGTGPEGYTF
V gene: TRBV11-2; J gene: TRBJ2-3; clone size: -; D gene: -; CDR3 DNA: TGTGCCAGCAGAAGTACGACAGGTTCTAGCACAGATACGCAGTATTTT; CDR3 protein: CASRSTTGSSTDTQYF
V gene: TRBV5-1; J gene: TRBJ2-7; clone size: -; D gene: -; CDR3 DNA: TGCGCCAGCAGCGCAAACCAGGTTTCCGAGCAGTACTTC; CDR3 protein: CASSANQVSEQYF
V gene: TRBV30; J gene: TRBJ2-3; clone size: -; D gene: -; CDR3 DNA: TGTGCCTGGAGTGTGGGGGGGGCATACACAGATACGCAGTATTTT; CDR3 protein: CAWSVGGAYTDTQYF
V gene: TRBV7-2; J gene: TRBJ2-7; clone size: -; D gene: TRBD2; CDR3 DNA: TGTGCCAGCAGCTTAGTTGACCCGGGGGGAACCCACGACTCCTACGAGCAGTACTTC; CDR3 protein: CASSLVDPGGTHDSYEQYF
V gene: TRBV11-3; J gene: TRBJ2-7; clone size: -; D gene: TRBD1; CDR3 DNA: TGTGCCAGCAGCTTAGGTACGGGGACAGGGTCCTACGAGCAGTACTTC; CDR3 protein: CASSLGTGTGSYEQYF
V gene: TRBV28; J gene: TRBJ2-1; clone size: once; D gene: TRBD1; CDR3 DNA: TGTGCCAGCAGACCCTCGACAGGGGCCCCCTACAATGAGCAGTTCTTC; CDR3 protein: CASRPSTGAPYNEQFF
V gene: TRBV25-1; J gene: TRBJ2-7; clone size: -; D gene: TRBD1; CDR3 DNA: TGTGCCAGCAGTGACCCATCGGCAGGGGGCCGCTACGAGCAGTACTTC; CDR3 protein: CASSDPSAGGRYEQYF
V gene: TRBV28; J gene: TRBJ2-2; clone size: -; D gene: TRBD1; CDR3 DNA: TGTGCCAGCAGTTTCCCTCAACAGGGGGCGAACACCGGGGAGCTGTTTTTT; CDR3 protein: CASSFPQQGANTGELFF
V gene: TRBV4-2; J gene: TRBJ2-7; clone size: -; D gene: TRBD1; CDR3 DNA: TGTGCCAGCAGCCAGGATATGTCCGGGACAGTCTCCTACGAGCAGTACTTC; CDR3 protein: CASSQDMSGTVSYEQYF
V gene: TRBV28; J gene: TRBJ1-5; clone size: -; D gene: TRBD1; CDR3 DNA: TGTGCCAGCATCTTCCGAGGACAGGGGTTACAGCCCCAGCATTTT; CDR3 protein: CASIFRGQGLQPQHF
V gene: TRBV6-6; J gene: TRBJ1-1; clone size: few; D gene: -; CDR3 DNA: TGTGCCAGCAGTTACCAGAACACTGAAGCTTTCTTT; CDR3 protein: CASSYQNTEAFF
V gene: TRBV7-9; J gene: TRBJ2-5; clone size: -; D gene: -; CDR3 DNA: TGTGCCAGCAGCGATGGACGGGGTACCCAGTACTTC; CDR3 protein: CASSDGRGTQYF
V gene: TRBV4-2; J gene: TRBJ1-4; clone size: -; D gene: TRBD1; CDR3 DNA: TGTGCCAGCAGCCAAGCAGACAGGGGAGGGGAAAAACTGTTTTTT; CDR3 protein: CASSQADRGGEKLFF
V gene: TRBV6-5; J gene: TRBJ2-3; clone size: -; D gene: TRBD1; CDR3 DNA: TGTGCCAGCAGTTACTCGGGACAGAGCACAGATACGCAGTATTTT; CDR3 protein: CASSYSGQSTDTQYF
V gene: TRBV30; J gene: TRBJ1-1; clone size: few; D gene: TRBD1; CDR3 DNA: TGTGCCTGGAGCCGAAAGGGGCCCAGGGGGGACACTGAAGCTTTCTTT; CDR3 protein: CAWSRKGPRGDTEAFF
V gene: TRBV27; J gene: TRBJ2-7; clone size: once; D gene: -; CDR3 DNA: TGTGCCAGCAGTTTATCCGACGGACAGCGCTACGAGCAGTACTTC; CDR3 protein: CASSLSDGQRYEQYF
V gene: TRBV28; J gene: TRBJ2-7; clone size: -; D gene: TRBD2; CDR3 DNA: TGTGCCAGCAGCCTGATCAGCGGGGTCGGCTCCTACGAGCAGTACTTC; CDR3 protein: CASSLISGVGSYEQYF
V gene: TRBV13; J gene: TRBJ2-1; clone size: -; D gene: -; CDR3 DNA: TGTGCCAGCAGCCTAGACTCTGGCACGAGGACCTACAATGAGCAGTTCTTC; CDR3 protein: CASSLDSGTRTYNEQFF
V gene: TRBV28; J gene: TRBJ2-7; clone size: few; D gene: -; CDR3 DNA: TGTGCCAGCAGCTTCAGTACCGTTGACTACGAGCAGTACTTC; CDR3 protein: CASSFSTVDYEQYF
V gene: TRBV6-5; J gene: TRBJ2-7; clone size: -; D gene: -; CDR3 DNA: TGTGCCAGCAAGACACCCTACGAGCAGTACTTC; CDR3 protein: CASKTPYEQYF
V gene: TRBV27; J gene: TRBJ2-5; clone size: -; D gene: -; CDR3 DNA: TGTGCCAGCAGTTTGACCCGACAGGGAGGGACCCAGTACTTC; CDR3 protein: CASSLTRQGGTQYF
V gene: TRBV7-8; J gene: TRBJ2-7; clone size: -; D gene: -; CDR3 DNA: TGTGCCAGCAGCTTCTTTCGGGGAAACGAGCAGTACTTC; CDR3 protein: CASSFFRGNEQYF
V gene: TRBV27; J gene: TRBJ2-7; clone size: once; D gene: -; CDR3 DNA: TGTGCCAGCAGTAGGGTGCGCGGGCCACCCTACGAGCAGTACTTC; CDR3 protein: CASSRVRGPPYEQYF
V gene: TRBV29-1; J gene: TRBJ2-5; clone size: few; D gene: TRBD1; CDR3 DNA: TGCAGCGTTAAGGACAGGGGTAGAGAAGAGACCCAGTACTTC; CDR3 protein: CSVKDRGREETQYF
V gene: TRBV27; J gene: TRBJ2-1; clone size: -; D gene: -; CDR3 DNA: TGTGCCAGCAAACGGGTCTTATACAATGAGCAGTTCTTC; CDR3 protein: CASKRVLYNEQFF
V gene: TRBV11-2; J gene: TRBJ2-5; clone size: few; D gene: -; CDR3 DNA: TGTGCCAGCAGCTTTACGGACAGCCAAGAGACCCAGTACTTC; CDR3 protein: CASSFTDSQETQYF